The sample holds a few counts of the clone carrying this TCR beta chain. Its antigen is not known. The CDR3 has 17 amino acids. Germline V gene data show CDR1 as SGHVT and CDR2 as SQSDAQ. V dropped 1 base and J dropped 0; count of bases not matched to a gene: 9. The data stem from a study of identical twins. TCRdb ran MiXCR on the 5' RACE reads and lists one entry per CDR3 protein. Among about 890,000 distinct CDR3 sequences, roughly an eighth were seen once, and the ten largest hold 1.5% to 2%. General study points: The models systematically underestimated how much out-of-frame TCR alpha was shared in monozygotic twins.

These data also formed part of another study, on yellow fever vaccine responses in identical twins.

The V gene is TRBV7-4, the J gene TRBJ2-7; 7 nucleotides line up with TRBD1. Material for sequencing was PBMCs. This TCR came from a woman aged 18-30 years in good health. DNA for the CDR3: TGTGCCAGCAGCTTAGGCAGTGACAGGGCGACCTCCTACGAGCAGTACGTC. Protein product: CASSLGSDRATSYEQYV.